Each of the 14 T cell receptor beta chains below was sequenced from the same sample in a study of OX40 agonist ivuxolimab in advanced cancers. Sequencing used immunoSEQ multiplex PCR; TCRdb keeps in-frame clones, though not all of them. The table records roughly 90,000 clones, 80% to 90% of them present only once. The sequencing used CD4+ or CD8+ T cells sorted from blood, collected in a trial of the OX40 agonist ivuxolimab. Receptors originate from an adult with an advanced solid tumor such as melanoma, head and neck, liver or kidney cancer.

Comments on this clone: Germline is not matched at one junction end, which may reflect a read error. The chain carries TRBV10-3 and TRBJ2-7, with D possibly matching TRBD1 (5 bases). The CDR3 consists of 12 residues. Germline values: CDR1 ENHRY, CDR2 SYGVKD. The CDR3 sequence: CAISESRVGVNF. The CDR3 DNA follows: TGTGCCATCAGTGAGTCCAGGGTTGGAGTGAACTTC.

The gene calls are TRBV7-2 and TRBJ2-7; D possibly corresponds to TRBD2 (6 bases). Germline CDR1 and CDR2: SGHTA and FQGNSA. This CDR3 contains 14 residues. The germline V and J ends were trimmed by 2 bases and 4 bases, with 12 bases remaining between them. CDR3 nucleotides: TGTGCCAGCAGCTTACAGGGTCGGGGGTACGAGCAGTACTTC. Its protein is CASSLQGRGYEQYF.

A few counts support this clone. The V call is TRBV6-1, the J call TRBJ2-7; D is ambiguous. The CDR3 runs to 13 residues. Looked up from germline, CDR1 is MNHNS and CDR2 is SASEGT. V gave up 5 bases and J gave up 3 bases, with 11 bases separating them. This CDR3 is CASSLPVRYEQYF. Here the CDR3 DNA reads TGTGCCAGCAGTTTACCGGTTCGCTACGAGCAGTACTTC.

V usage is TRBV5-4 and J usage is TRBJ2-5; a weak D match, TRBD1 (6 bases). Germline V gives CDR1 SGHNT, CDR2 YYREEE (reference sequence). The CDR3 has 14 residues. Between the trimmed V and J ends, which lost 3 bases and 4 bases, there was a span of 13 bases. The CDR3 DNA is TGTGCCAGCAGCTCGAGGGACACCCGAGAGACCCAGTACTTC. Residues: CASSSRDTRETQYF.

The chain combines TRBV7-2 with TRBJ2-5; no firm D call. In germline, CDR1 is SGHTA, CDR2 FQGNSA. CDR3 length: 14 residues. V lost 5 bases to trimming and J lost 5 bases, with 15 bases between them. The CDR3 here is CASSLGGGTETQYF. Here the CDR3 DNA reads TGTGCCAGCAGCCTTGGCGGCGGCACGGAGACCCAGTACTTC.

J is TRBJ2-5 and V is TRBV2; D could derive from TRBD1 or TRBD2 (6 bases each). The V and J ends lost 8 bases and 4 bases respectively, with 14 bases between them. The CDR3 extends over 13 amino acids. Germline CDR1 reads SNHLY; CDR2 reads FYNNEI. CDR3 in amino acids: CASQKEGGETQYF. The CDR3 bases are TGTGCCAGCCAAAAGGAGGGGGGAGAGACCCAGTACTTC.

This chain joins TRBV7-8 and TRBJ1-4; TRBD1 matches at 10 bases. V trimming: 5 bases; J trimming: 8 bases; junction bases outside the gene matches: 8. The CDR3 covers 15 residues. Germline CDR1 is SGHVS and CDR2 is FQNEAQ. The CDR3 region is CASSRDGTGVEKLFF. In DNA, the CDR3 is TGTGCCAGCAGCCGGGACGGGACAGGGGTAGAAAAACTGTTTTTT.

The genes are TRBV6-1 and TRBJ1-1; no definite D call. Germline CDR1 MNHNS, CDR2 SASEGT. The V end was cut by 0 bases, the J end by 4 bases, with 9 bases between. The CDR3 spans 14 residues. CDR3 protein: CASSEARRGTEAFF. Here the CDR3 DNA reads TGTGCCAGCAGTGAAGCTAGGCGGGGCACTGAAGCTTTCTTT.

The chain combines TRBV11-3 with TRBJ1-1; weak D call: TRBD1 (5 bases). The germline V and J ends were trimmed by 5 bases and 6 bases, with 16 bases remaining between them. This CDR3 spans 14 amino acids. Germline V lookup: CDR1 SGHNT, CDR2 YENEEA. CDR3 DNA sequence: TGTGCCAGCAGCCCTGGGGGGACGAGAGCTGAAGCTTTCTTT. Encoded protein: CASSPGGTRAEAFF.

The CDR3, as DNA: TGTGCCAGCAGCTTAGACCGTGTCTTAGAGTTCTTC. It translates to CASSLDRVLEFF. V and J are TRBV7-2 and TRBJ2-1; no reliable D call. The CDR3 length is 12 residues. CDR1 and CDR2 (germline): SGHTA, FQGNSA. Trimming pared 1 base from V and 14 bases from J, leaving 12 bases between.

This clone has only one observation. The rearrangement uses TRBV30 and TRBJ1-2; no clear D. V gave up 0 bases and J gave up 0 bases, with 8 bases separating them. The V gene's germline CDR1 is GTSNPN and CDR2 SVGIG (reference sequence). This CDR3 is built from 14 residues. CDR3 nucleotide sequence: TGTGCCTGGAGTGTACCCTTAGCTAACTATGGCTACACCTTC. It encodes CAWSVPLANYGYTF.

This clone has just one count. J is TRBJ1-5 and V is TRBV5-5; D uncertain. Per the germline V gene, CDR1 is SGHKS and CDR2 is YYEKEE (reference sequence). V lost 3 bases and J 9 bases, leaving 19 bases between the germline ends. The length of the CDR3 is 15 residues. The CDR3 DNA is TGTGCCAGCAGCTGGGGAGAGGCCCTCCAGTGGCCCCAGCATTTT. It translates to CASSWGEALQWPQHF.

The CDR3 region has the DNA TGTGCCAGCAGGAACGTAGGGTCCGCTGAAGCTTTCTTT. Translating it yields CASRNVGSAEAFF. The genes are TRBV7-2 and TRBJ1-1; D unclear. This CDR3 has 13 residues. V gave up 6 bases and J gave up 6 bases, with 14 bases separating them. Germline CDR1 reads SGHTA; CDR2 reads FQGNSA. The full variable domain, with the rest looked up from reference TRBV7-2 and TRBJ1-1, is GAGVSQSPSNKVTEKGKDVELRCDPISGHTALYWYRQSLGQGLEFLIYFQGNSAPDKSGLPSDRFSAERTGGSVSTLTIQRTQQEDSAVYLCASRNVGSAEAFFGQGTRLTVV.

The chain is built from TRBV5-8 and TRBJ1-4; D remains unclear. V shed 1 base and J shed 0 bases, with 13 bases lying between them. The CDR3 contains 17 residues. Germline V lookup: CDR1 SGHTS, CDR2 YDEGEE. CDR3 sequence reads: CASSLKSGSTTNEKLFF. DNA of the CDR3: TGTGCCAGCAGCTTGAAAAGTGGTAGTACAACTAATGAAAAACTGTTTTTT. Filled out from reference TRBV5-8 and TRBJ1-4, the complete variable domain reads EAGVTQSPTHLIKTRGQQATLRCSPISGHTSVYWYQQALGLGLQFLLWYDEGEERNRGNFPPRFSGRQFPNYSSELNVNALELEDSALYLCASSLKSGSTTNEKLFFGSGTQLSVL.